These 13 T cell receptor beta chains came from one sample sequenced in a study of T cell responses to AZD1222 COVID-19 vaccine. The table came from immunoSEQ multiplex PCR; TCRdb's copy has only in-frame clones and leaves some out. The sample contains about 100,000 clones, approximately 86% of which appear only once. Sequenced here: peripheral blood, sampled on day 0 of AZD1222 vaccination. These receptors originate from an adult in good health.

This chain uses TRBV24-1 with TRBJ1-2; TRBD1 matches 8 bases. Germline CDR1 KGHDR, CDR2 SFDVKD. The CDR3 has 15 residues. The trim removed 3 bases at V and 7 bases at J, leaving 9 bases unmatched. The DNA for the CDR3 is TGTGCCACCAGTGATCCGAAGACAGGGGATAGTGGCTACACCTTC. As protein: CATSDPKTGDSGYTF.

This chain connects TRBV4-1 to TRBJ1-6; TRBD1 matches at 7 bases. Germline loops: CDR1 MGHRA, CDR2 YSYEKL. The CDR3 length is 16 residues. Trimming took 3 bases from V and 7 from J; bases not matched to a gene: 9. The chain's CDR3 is CASSQDPTGPNSPLHF. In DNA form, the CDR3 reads TGCGCCAGCAGCCAGGACCCGACAGGGCCCAATTCACCCCTCCACTTT.

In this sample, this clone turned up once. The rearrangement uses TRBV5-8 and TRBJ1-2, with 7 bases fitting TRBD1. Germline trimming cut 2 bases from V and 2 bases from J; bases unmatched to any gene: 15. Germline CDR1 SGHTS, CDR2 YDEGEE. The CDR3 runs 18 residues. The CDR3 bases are TGTGCCAGCAGCTTTTTATCACGGGCACCGACAGGGAACTATGGCTACACCTTC. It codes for CASSFLSRAPTGNYGYTF.

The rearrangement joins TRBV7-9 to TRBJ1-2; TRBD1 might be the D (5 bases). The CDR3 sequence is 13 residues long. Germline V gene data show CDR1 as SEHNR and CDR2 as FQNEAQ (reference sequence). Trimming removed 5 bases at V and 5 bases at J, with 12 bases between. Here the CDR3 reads CASSETVMYGYTF. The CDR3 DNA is TGTGCCAGCAGCGAGACAGTAATGTATGGCTACACCTTC.

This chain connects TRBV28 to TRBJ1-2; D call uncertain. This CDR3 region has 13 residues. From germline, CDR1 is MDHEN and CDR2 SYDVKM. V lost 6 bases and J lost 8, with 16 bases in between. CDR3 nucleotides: TGTGCCAGCAGACCACTTCCGATAAGAGGCTACACCTTC. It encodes CASRPLPIRGYTF.

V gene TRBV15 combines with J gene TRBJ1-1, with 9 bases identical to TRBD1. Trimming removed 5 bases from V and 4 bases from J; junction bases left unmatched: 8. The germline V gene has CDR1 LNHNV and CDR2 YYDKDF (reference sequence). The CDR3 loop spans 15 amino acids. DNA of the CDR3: TGTGCCACCAGCCGGGGGGACAGGGAGGGCACTGAAGCTTTCTTT. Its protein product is CATSRGDREGTEAFF. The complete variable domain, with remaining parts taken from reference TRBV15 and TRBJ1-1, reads DAMVIQNPRYQVTQFGKPVTLSCSQTLNHNVMYWYQQKSSQAPKLLFHYYDKDFNNEADTPDNFQSRRPNTSFCFLDIRSPGLGDTAMYLCATSRGDREGTEAFFGQGTRLTVV.

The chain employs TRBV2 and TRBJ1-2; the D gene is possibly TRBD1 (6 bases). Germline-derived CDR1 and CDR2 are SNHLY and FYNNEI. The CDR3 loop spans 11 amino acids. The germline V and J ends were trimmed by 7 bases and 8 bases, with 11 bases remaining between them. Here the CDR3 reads CASTYRVGYTF. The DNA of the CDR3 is TGTGCCAGCACGTACAGGGTCGGCTACACCTTC.

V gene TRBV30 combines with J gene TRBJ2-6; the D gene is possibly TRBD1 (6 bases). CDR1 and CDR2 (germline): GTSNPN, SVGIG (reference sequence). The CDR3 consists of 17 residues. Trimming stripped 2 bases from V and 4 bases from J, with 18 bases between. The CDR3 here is CAWSSGTLGVGANVLTF. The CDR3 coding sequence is TGTGCCTGGAGTTCCGGGACATTGGGCGTGGGGGCCAACGTCCTGACTTTC.

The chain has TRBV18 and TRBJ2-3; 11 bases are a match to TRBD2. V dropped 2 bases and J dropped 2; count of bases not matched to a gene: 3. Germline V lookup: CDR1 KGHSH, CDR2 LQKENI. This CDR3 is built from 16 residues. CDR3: CASSPEGLADTDTQYF. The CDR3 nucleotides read TGTGCCAGCTCACCAGAGGGACTAGCGGACACAGATACGCAGTATTTT.

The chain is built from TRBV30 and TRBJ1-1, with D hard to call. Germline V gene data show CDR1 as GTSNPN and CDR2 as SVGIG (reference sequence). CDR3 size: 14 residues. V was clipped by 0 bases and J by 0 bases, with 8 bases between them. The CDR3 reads CAWSVVRLNTEAFF. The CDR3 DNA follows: TGTGCCTGGAGTGTCGTCAGATTGAACACTGAAGCTTTCTTT.

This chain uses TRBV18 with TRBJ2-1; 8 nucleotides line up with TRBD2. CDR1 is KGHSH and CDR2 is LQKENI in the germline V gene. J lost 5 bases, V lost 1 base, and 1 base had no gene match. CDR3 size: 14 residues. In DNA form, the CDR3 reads TGTGCCAGCTCACCACTAGCGGGGAACAATGAGCAGTTCTTC. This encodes CASSPLAGNNEQFF.

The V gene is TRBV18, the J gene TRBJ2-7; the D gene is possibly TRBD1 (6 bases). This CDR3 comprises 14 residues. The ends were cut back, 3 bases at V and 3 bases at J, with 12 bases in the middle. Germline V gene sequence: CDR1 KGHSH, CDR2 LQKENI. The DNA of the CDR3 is TGTGCCAGCTCACCGCCAGGGGCCAGCTACGAGCAGTACTTC. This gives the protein CASSPPGASYEQYF.

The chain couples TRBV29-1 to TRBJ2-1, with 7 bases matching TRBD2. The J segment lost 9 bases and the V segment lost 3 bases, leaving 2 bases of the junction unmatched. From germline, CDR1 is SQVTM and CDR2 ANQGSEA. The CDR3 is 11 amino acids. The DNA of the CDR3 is TGCAGCGTTGACAAGCGGGGTGAGCAGTTCTTC. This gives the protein CSVDKRGEQFF.